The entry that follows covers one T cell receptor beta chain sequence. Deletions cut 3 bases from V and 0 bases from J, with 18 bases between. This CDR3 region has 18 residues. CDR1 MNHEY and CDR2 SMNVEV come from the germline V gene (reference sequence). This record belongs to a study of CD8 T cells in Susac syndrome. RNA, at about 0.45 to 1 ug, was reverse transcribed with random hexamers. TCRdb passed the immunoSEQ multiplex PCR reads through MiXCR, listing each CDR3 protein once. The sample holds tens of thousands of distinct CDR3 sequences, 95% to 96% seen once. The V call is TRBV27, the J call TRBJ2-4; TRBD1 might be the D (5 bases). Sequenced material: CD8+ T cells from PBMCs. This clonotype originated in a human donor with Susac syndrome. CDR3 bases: TGTGCCAGCAGTTTGTTGAGGACACCTCCGGGAGCCAAAAACATTCAGTACTTC. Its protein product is CASSLLRTPPGAKNIQYF.